This T cell receptor beta chain emerged from a study of CD8+ T cells in alopecia areata. Study results and caveats: Scalp clonality and expanded CD8+ clones among the top 100 were significantly decreased by tofacitinib. Clonality in lesional scalp, especially alopecia totalis/universalis, exceeded that of normal scalp.

The germline CDR1 and CDR2 sequences are MNHEY and SMNVEV (reference sequence). V was trimmed by 7 bases and J by 3 bases, leaving 7 bases between them. The length of the CDR3 is 11 residues. This clone turned up a few times. What it binds is not known. cDNA reverse transcribed from extracted RNA served as the sequencing template. The table came from immunoSEQ multiplex PCR; TCRdb's copy has only in-frame clones and leaves some out. The repertoire holds about 180,000 clones, with about 53% as singletons. Documented treatment: oral pan-JAK inhibitor, 5-10 mg twice daily. Both CD4+ and CD8+ T cells were separated by sorting PBMCs.

The chain joins TRBV27 to TRBJ2-7; D unclear. The receptor's source is a human donor with alopecia areata. The sequenced sample was CD8+ T cells sorted from blood, obtained at week 24, from a patient treated with tofacitinib. CDR3 region: CASTNGYEQYF. The CDR3 DNA reads as TGTGCCAGCACCAACGGCTACGAGCAGTACTTC.